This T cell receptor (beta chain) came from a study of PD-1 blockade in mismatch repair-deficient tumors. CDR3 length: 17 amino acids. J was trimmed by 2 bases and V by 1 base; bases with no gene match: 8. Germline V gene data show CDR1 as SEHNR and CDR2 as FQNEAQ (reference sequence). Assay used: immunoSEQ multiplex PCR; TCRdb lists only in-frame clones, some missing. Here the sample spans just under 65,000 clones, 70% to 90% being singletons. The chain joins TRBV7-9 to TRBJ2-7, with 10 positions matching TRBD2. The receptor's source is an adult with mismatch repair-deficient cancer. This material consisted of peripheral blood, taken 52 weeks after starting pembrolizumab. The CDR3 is CASSLGRILAGTYEQYF. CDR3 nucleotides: TGTGCCAGCAGCTTAGGGCGGATACTAGCGGGAACCTACGAGCAGTACTTC.